Included here is one T cell receptor (beta chain) sequence, with context. Its recognized antigen is unknown. Per-base qualities were not stored, and no clone one base away is much larger. TCRbeta CDR3 regions were amplified from genomic DNA using the immunoSEQ Assay, a bias-controlled multiplex PCR. In the original analysis: The number of nucleated cells in each sample was estimated by amplification of reference gene primers within the assay. To quantify the absolute abundance of each unique TCRbeta CDR3 rearrangement, sequence reads were collapsed and filtered. For each sample, productive Simpson clonality was calculated as the square root of Simpson's diversity index across productive rearrangements. The immuneACCESS repertoire file appears here via TCRdb, limited to in-frame rearrangements. These files lack a portion of the clones; in checked studies, under half of the deficit traces to unresolved V genes, and the cause of the others is not known. Clone size and V and J calls were adopted from that table, with D and trimming inferred from the DNA. Present in this sample are under 400,000 clones, around 90% of which were seen just once. The ten largest clonotypes hold around 7% of the sample.

Trimming removed 1 base from V and 1 base from J; the gene matches leave 8 bases unexplained. The CDR3 has 17 amino acids, counting the end cysteine and phenylalanine. Only CDR3 DNA is held: 51 bases, read in frame from base 1. CDR1 and CDR2 are read off the germline V gene as SGHVS and FQNEAQ. Collaborating institutions collected whole blood in K2EDTA tubes following their own protocols. For TCRbeta analysis, collaborator samples were shipped as frozen whole blood, as isolated PBMCs, or as DNA extracted from either sample type. This entry is derived from a study of blood T cell repertoires in COVID-19 (TCRdb year 2020). Study-wide context: Collaborator samples came from the United States, Italy and Spain and covered acute and convalescent phases of COVID-19. The prospective study material was composed of cDNA or gDNA derived from T cells, B-cell-depleted T cells, or PBMCs. Subjects who had been exposed to COVID-19, were actively infected with it, or had recovered from it provided the deeply sampled blood TCRbeta repertoires that made up the dataset. The repertoires were made available in a free public database intended to serve as a resource for research on the immune response to SARS-CoV-2. The samples were drawn from the first 160 participants of the ongoing ImmuneRACE study and from some 1,300 subjects provided by 6 global collaborators. The sample metadata nearly always contained a de-identified subject ID, COVID-19 status, age in years and sex. HLA class I and class II types, where available, came from metadata supplied by the sample provider rather than from assay-based typing.

Beyond this particular receptor, the publication reports: The amount of clinical and demographic metadata varied by source and participant and was provided uncurated.

This TCR came from a man between 18 and 29 years old with active or convalescent COVID-19. The rearrangement joined TRBV7-8 to TRBJ1-1, and TRBD1 matches 8 of the central bases. Sequencing was carried out using peripheral blood. The DNA sequence is given as TGTGCCAGCAGCTTAGTAGCCGGGACAGGCAAGAACACTGAAGCTTTCTTT. The encoded protein is CASSLVAGTGKNTEAFF.